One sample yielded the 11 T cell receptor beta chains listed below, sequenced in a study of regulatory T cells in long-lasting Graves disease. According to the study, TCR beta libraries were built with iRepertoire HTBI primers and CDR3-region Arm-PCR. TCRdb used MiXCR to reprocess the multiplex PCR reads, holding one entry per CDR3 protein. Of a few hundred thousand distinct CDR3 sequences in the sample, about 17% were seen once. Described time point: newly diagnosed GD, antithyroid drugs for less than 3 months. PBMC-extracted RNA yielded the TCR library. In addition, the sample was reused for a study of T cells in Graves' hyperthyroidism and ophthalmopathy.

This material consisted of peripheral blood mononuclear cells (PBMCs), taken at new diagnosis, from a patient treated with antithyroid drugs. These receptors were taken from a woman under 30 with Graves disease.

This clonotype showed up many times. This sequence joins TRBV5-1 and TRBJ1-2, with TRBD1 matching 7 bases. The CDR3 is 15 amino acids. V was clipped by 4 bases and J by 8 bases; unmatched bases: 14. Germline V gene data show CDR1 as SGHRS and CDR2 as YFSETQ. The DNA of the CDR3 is TGCGCCAGCAGCCTGGACAGGAGTTCCCTATGGGGCTACACCTTC. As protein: CASSLDRSSLWGYTF.

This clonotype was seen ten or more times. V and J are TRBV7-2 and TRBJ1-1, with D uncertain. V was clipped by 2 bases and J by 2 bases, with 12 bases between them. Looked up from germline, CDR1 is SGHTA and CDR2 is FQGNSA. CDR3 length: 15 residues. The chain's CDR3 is CASSLIPWGNTEAFF. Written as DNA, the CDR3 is TGTGCCAGCAGCTTAATCCCATGGGGAAACACTGAAGCTTTCTTT.

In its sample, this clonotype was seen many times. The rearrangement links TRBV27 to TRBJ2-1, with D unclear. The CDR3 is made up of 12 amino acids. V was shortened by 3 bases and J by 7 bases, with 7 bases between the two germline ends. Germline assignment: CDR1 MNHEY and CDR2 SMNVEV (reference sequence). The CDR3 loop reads CASSLMGNEQFF. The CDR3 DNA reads TGTGCCAGCAGTTTGATGGGGAATGAGCAGTTCTTC.

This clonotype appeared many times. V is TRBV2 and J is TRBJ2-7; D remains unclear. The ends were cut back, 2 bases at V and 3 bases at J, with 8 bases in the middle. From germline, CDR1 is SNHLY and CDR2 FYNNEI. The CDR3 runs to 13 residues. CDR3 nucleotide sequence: TGTGCCAGCAGTGAATTGCGTGACTACGAGCAGTACTTC. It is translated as CASSELRDYEQYF.

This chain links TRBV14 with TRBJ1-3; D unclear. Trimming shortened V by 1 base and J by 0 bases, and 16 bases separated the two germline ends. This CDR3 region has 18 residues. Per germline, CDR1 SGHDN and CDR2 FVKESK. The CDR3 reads CASSQGEYNTRSGNTIYF. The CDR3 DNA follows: TGTGCCAGCAGCCAAGGGGAATACAACACTCGCTCTGGAAACACCATATATTTT.

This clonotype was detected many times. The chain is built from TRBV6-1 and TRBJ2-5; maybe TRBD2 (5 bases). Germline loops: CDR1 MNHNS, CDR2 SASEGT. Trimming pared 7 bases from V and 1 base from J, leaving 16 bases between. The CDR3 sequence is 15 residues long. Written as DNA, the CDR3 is TGTGCCAGCATCCTCACTCGCGGAGGCCAAGAGACCCAGTACTTC. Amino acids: CASILTRGGQETQYF.

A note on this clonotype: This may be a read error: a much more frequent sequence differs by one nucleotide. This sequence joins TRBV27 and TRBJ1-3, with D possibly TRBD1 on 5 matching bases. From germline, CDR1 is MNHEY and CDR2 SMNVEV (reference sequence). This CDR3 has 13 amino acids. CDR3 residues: CASSSTGGTTIYF. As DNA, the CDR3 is TGTGCCAGCAGTTCGACCGGGGGAACCACCATATATTTT.

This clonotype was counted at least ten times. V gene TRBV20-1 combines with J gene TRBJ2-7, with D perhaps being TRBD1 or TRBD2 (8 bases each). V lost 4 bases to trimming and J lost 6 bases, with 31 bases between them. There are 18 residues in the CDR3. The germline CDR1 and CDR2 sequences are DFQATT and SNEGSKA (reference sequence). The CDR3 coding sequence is TGCAGTGCTATTGGACAGGGTGAGCATGCCGCGGGGGGAGTCGAGCAGTACTTC. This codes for CSAIGQGEHAAGGVEQYF.

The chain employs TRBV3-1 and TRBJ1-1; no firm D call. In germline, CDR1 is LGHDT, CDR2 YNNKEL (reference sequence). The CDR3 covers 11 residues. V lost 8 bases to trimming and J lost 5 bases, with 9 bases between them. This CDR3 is CASGLGTEAFF. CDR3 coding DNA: TGTGCCAGCGGTCTGGGGACTGAAGCTTTCTTT. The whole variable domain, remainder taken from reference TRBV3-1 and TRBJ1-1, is DTAVSQTPKYLVTQMGNDKSIKCEQNLGHDTMYWYKQDSKKFLKIMFSYNNKELIINETVPNRFSPKSPDKAHLNLHINSLELGDSAVYFCASGLGTEAFFGQGTRLTVV.

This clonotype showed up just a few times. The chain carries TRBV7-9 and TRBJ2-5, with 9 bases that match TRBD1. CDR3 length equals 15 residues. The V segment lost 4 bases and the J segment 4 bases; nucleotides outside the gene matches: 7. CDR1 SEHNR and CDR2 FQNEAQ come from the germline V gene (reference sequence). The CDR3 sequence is CASSSTGGWLETQYF. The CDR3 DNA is TGTGCCAGCAGCTCGACAGGGGGGTGGCTAGAGACCCAGTACTTC.

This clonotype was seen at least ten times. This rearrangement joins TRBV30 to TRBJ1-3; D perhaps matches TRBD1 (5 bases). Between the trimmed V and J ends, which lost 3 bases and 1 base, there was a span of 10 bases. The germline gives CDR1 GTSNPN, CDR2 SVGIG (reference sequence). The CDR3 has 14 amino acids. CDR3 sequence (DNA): TGTGCCTGGAGCCACGGGACGTCTGGAAACACCATATATTTT. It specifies CAWSHGTSGNTIYF.